The 26 T cell receptor beta chains in this list originate from one sample, sequenced in a study of CD8 T cells in Susac syndrome. Random hexamers primed reverse transcription of about 0.45 to 1 ug RNA. Using its own MiXCR run on the immunoSEQ multiplex PCR reads, TCRdb lists one record per CDR3 protein. The sample holds about 130,000 distinct CDR3 sequences, 90% to 95% seen once. The sequencing input was CD4+ T cells from PBMCs. The receptors derive from a human donor in good health.

The chain employs TRBV29-1 and TRBJ2-1; 10 nucleotides agree with TRBD1. The CDR3 is 14 residues long. CDR1 SQVTM and CDR2 ANQGSEA come from the germline V gene. Trimming took 7 bases from V and 2 from J; bases not matched to a gene: 5. The CDR3 region is CSAGDRGTYNEQFF. The CDR3 coding sequence is TGCAGCGCTGGGGACAGGGGCACCTACAATGAGCAGTTCTTC.

The V call is TRBV5-1, the J call TRBJ2-3; 7 bases align to TRBD2. Germline CDR1 SGHRS, CDR2 YFSETQ. V gave up 5 bases and J gave up 0 bases; unmatched junction bases: 9. This CDR3 has 16 amino acids. In nucleotides, the CDR3 is TGCGCCAGCAGACCACTAGCGACTCATAGCACAGATACGCAGTATTTT. Translated: CASRPLATHSTDTQYF. Together with reference TRBV5-1 and TRBJ2-3, the CDR3 gives the full variable domain: KAGVTQTPRYLIKTRGQQVTLSCSPISGHRSVSWYQQTPGQGLQFLFEYFSETQRNKGNFPGRFSGRQFSNSRSEMNVSTLELGDSALYLCASRPLATHSTDTQYFGPGTRLTVL.

V gene TRBV29-1 combines with J gene TRBJ2-7; D gene unclear. The CDR3 contains 10 residues. V lost 4 bases and J lost 3, with 4 bases in between. Germline V CDR1 and CDR2: SQVTM, ANQGSEA. CDR3 DNA: TGCAGCGTTGGTAACTACGAGCAGTACTTC. It translates to CSVGNYEQYF.

The V and J genes are TRBV7-2 and TRBJ2-7, with 7 bases matching TRBD2. Germline V gene data show CDR1 as SGHTA and CDR2 as FQGNSA. The CDR3 is 15 residues long. V was clipped by 4 bases and J by 3 bases; unmatched bases: 9. CDR3 nucleotides: TGTGCCAGCAGCTGGCTCAGCGGGGCGAGCTACGAGCAGTACTTC. It encodes CASSWLSGASYEQYF. Using reference TRBV7-2 and TRBJ2-7 for the parts outside the CDR3, the full variable domain is GAGVSQSPSNKVTEKGKDVELRCDPISGHTALYWYRQSLGQGLEFLIYFQGNSAPDKSGLPSDRFSAERTGGSVSTLTIQRTQQEDSAVYLCASSWLSGASYEQYFGPGTRLTVT.

CDR3 region: CATSSHLAGSQETQYF. CDR3 in DNA: TGTGCCACCAGCAGCCACTTGGCGGGATCCCAAGAGACCCAGTACTTC. This chain uses TRBV15 with TRBJ2-5, with D tentatively TRBD2 (6 bases). The CDR3 runs to 16 residues. Germline CDR1 and CDR2: LNHNV and YYDKDF (reference sequence). V lost 3 bases and J 1 base, leaving 15 bases between the germline ends.

V and J are TRBV19 and TRBJ1-5, with 10 bases aligning to TRBD1. The CDR3 runs to 16 residues. Germline V gives CDR1 LNHDA, CDR2 SQIVND (reference sequence). V lost 3 bases, J lost 6 bases, and 8 bases stayed unmatched. CDR3 protein: CASSIMTGGHIQPQHF. The CDR3 DNA is TGTGCCAGTAGTATTATGACAGGGGGCCATATTCAGCCCCAGCATTTT.

The gene calls are TRBV3-1 and TRBJ2-7; possible D gene TRBD1, 6 bases. Germline lookup yields CDR1 LGHDT and CDR2 YNNKEL (reference sequence). The CDR3 runs to 14 residues. V was cut by 4 bases and J by 4 bases, with 14 bases left in between. The CDR3, as DNA: TGTGCCAGCAGCCGAAACCCAGGGGATTACGAGCAGTACTTC. Translating gives CASSRNPGDYEQYF.

V is TRBV20-1 and J is TRBJ1-1; unclear D gene. The germline V gene has CDR1 DFQATT and CDR2 SNEGSKA (reference sequence). This CDR3 region has 11 residues. The V gene lost 3 bases and the J gene lost 11 bases, with 13 bases spanning the gap. The CDR3: CSARGKWSAFF. The CDR3 DNA sequence: TGCAGTGCTAGGGGGAAATGGAGTGCTTTCTTT.

The J gene is TRBJ2-5, the V gene TRBV3-1, with 10 bases fitting TRBD2. The germline CDR1 and CDR2 sequences are LGHDT and YNNKEL (reference sequence). CDR3 length: 14 residues. Trimming removed 4 bases from V and 4 bases from J; junction bases left unmatched: 3. CDR3 coding DNA: TGTGCCAGCAGCCCAAGGACTAGCGGAGAGACCCAGTACTTC. Protein: CASSPRTSGETQYF.

This clonotype appeared once. The junction differs from germline at one of its ends, possibly a read error. The V and J genes are TRBV23-1 and TRBJ2-1, with D tentatively TRBD2 (6 bases). TRBV23-1 counts as an open reading frame of uncertain function. The CDR3 totals 16 residues. CDR3 nucleotide sequence: TGCGCCAGCAGCCAATCCTGGGACTCCTCCTACAATGAGCAGTTCTTC. Translating gives CASSQSWDSSYNEQFF.

The rearrangement links TRBV20-1 to TRBJ1-5, with D possibly matching TRBD1 (6 bases). CDR1 and CDR2 from the germline V gene are DFQATT and SNEGSKA (reference sequence). The CDR3 is 15 amino acids. The ends were cut back, 2 bases at V and 0 bases at J, with 11 bases in the middle. The CDR3 DNA follows: TGCAGTGCTAGAAAGACAGGTTTTAGCAATCAGCCCCAGCATTTT. Its protein is CSARKTGFSNQPQHF.

The chain combines TRBV5-1 with TRBJ2-7; 9 bases are a match to TRBD2. The CDR3 is 16 amino acids. Unmatched junction bases numbered 7, after V lost 1 base and J lost 2 bases. Germline V lookup: CDR1 SGHRS, CDR2 YFSETQ. The CDR3 spells CASSLRSAGGPYEQYF. CDR3 coding DNA: TGCGCCAGCAGCTTGAGGTCGGCGGGAGGGCCCTACGAGCAGTACTTC.

This sequence joins TRBV7-9 and TRBJ2-6; D ambiguous. From germline, CDR1 is SEHNR and CDR2 FQNEAQ (reference sequence). Trimming took 5 bases from V and 0 from J, leaving 14 bases between them. The CDR3 runs to 17 residues. CDR3 sequence reads: CASSGRLQSSGANVLTF. For the CDR3, the DNA is TGTGCCAGCAGCGGGCGATTACAGAGCTCTGGGGCCAACGTCCTGACTTTC.

The DNA for the CDR3 is TGTGCCAGCAGCGTGGGACAGGGTGGCCCCTCAGTCAAAAACATTCAGTACTTC. This encodes CASSVGQGGPSVKNIQYF. The genes are TRBV5-4 and TRBJ2-4, with 9 bases identical to TRBD1. V was pared by 4 bases and J by 3 bases, with 14 bases of the junction left unmatched. This CDR3 contains 18 residues. Looked up from germline, CDR1 is SGHNT and CDR2 is YYREEE (reference sequence). The full variable domain, its missing parts supplied by reference TRBV5-4 and TRBJ2-4, is ETGVTQSPTHLIKTRGQQVTLRCSSQSGHNTVSWYQQALGQGPQFIFQYYREEENGRGNFPPRFSGLQFPNYSSELNVNALELDDSALYLCASSVGQGGPSVKNIQYFGAGTRLSVL.

The chain combines TRBV9 with TRBJ1-2; 10 nucleotides agree with TRBD1. The CDR3 runs 16 residues. V was pared by 3 bases and J by 5 bases, with 10 bases of the junction left unmatched. Germline V gives CDR1 SGDLS, CDR2 YYNGEE. The CDR3 nucleotides are TGTGCCAGCAGCGCTTCCGGGACAGGGGTCGGGTATGGCTACACCTTC. Protein sequence: CASSASGTGVGYGYTF.

The chain employs TRBV23-1 and TRBJ2-7; 7 positions agree with TRBD1. TRBV23-1 is designated an ORF whose function remains uncertain. V dropped 5 bases and J dropped 2; count of bases not matched to a gene: 3. The CDR3 length is 13 residues. This CDR3 reads CASSGTEAYEQYF. As DNA, the CDR3 is TGCGCCAGCAGTGGGACAGAAGCCTACGAGCAGTACTTC.

The chain combines TRBV3-1 with TRBJ1-1; the D is unclear. The germline V gene has CDR1 LGHDT and CDR2 YNNKEL (reference sequence). V shed 3 bases and J shed 8 bases, with 10 bases lying between them. The CDR3 covers 12 residues. CDR3 nucleotide sequence: TGTGCCAGCAGCCAGGGCTTCCGGGAAGCTTTCTTT. Its translation: CASSQGFREAFF.

V usage is TRBV5-1 and J usage is TRBJ1-5, with D perhaps TRBD1 (5 bases). The CDR3 runs to 14 residues. V dropped 0 bases and J dropped 3 bases, with 7 bases sitting between them. Germline CDR1 SGHRS, CDR2 YFSETQ. The CDR3 is CASSLGDANQPQHF. CDR3 nucleotides: TGCGCCAGCAGCTTGGGGGACGCCAATCAGCCCCAGCATTTT. The whole variable domain, filled in from reference TRBV5-1 and TRBJ1-5, reads KAGVTQTPRYLIKTRGQQVTLSCSPISGHRSVSWYQQTPGQGLQFLFEYFSETQRNKGNFPGRFSGRQFSNSRSEMNVSTLELGDSALYLCASSLGDANQPQHFGDGTRLSIL.

The gene calls are TRBV27 and TRBJ2-7; 7 bases match TRBD2. This CDR3 comprises 17 residues. The germline V gene has CDR1 MNHEY and CDR2 SMNVEV (reference sequence). The V and J ends lost 3 bases and 6 bases, in that order; junction bases with no gene match: 17. The chain's CDR3 is CASSLVGGRAPGVEQYF. CDR3 in DNA: TGTGCCAGCAGTTTGGTTGGCGGGAGAGCCCCTGGGGTCGAGCAGTACTTC.

This chain connects TRBV27 to TRBJ1-5, with 8 bases that match TRBD1. The CDR3 is made up of 17 amino acids. Germline lookup yields CDR1 MNHEY and CDR2 SMNVEV (reference sequence). The V and J ends lost 5 bases and 4 bases, in that order; junction bases with no gene match: 13. The CDR3 DNA follows: TGTGCCAGCAGTCCTCGACCGGACAGGGCGGGGAATCAGCCCCAGCATTTT. Protein sequence: CASSPRPDRAGNQPQHF.

The gene calls are TRBV13 and TRBJ2-7; weak D call: TRBD2 (6 bases). The germline gives CDR1 PRHDT, CDR2 FYEKMQ (reference sequence). There are 15 residues in the CDR3. The V and J ends lost 5 bases and 3 bases respectively, with 17 bases between them. The CDR3 bases are TGTGCCAGCAGCCCTAGGGGACCGGGAGTCTACGAGCAGTACTTC. It encodes CASSPRGPGVYEQYF.

V and J are TRBV28 and TRBJ2-2; no definite D call. Germline CDR1 and CDR2: MDHEN and SYDVKM. The CDR3 contains 12 residues. V lost 8 bases and J 4 bases, leaving 8 bases between the germline ends. CDR3 DNA sequence: TGTGCCAGCCTCCCCTTCACCGGGGAGCTGTTTTTT. Translating it yields CASLPFTGELFF.

The chain recombines TRBV10-2 with TRBJ1-3; D may be TRBD1 (5 bases). In germline, CDR1 is WSHSY, CDR2 SAAADI. V was trimmed by 0 bases and J by 0 bases, leaving 12 bases between them. This CDR3 is 17 amino acids long. CDR3 in amino acids: CASSESGEVSSGNTIYF. For the CDR3, the DNA is TGCGCCAGCAGTGAGTCGGGGGAGGTCTCCTCTGGAAACACCATATATTTT.

V usage is TRBV6-6 and J usage is TRBJ1-4; the match to TRBD1 covers 8 bases. V was clipped by 0 bases and J by 6 bases; unmatched bases: 0. Germline assignment: CDR1 MNHNY and CDR2 SVGAGI (reference sequence). This CDR3 is built from 14 residues. CDR3 residues: CASSYSTGDEKLFF. CDR3 DNA sequence: TGTGCCAGCAGTTACTCGACAGGGGATGAAAAACTGTTTTTT.

The gene calls are TRBV5-1 and TRBJ1-1; D may be TRBD1 (6 bases). The germline V gene has CDR1 SGHRS and CDR2 YFSETQ. CDR3 length equals 14 residues. Trimming shortened V by 4 bases and J by 6 bases, and 16 bases separated the two germline ends. This chain's CDR3 is CASSTTGIPAEAFF. CDR3 nucleotide sequence: TGCGCCAGCAGCACAACAGGGATTCCGGCTGAAGCTTTCTTT.

The V call is TRBV29-1, the J call TRBJ1-1; D perhaps matches TRBD1 (5 bases). Germline CDR1 is SQVTM and CDR2 is ANQGSEA. This CDR3 contains 12 residues. V shed 7 bases and J shed 3 bases, with 12 bases lying between them. The CDR3 sequence is CSASRGHTEAFF. CDR3 nucleotides: TGCAGCGCCTCGAGGGGCCACACTGAAGCTTTCTTT.